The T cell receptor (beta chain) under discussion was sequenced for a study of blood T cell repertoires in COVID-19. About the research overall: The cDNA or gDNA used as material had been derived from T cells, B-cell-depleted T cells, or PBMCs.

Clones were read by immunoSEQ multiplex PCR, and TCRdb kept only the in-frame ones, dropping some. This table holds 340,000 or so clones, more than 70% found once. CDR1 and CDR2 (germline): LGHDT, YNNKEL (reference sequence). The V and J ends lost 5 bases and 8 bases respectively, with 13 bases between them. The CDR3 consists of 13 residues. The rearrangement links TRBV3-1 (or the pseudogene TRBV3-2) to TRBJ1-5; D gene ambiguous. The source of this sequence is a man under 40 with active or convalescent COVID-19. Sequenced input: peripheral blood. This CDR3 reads CASSNGDWEPQHF. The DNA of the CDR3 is TGTGCCAGCAGCAACGGGGATTGGGAGCCCCAGCATTTT.